What follows are 28 T cell receptor beta chains derived from one specimen sequenced in a study of blood T cell repertoires in COVID-19. Repertoires were generated with immunoSEQ multiplex PCR, while TCRdb's copy carries only in-frame clones and drops some. Among about 390,000 clones listed, 70% to 90% were seen once. The material sequenced was peripheral blood. Receptors were obtained from a woman aged 60-75 years with COVID-19, enrolled during active disease.

The chain employs TRBV28 and TRBJ2-5; 7 bases are shared with TRBD1. This CDR3 comprises 13 residues. V lost 6 bases to trimming and J lost 5 bases; unmatched junction nucleotides: 6. The germline V gene has CDR1 MDHEN and CDR2 SYDVKM. CDR3 DNA: TGTGCCAGCAGCAAAGACAGGGAGGAGACCCAGTACTTC. It codes for CASSKDREETQYF.

V usage is TRBV28 and J usage is TRBJ1-1, with a weak D call TRBD1 (6 bases). Germline V gene lookup returns CDR1 MDHEN and CDR2 SYDVKM. Between the trimmed V and J ends, which lost 8 bases and 5 bases, there was a span of 12 bases. The CDR3 extends over 12 amino acids. The CDR3 DNA reads as TGTGCCAGCGGGGACAAGAGGACTGAAGCTTTCTTT. It encodes CASGDKRTEAFF.

The rearrangement uses TRBV27 and TRBJ2-7; 9 bases fit TRBD1. The trim removed 5 bases at V and 5 bases at J, leaving 10 bases unmatched. The length of the CDR3 is 15 residues. Germline V lookup: CDR1 MNHEY, CDR2 SMNVEV (reference sequence). CDR3 sequence (DNA): TGTGCCAGCAGTCCAACCGGGACAGGGAACCACGAGCAGTACTTC. This encodes CASSPTGTGNHEQYF.

V gene TRBV5-1 combines with J gene TRBJ1-5; 7 bases are shared with TRBD1. Germline trimming cut 0 bases from V and 6 bases from J; bases unmatched to any gene: 18. This CDR3 is 19 amino acids long. CDR1 SGHRS and CDR2 YFSETQ come from the germline V gene. The CDR3 loop is CASSLDGRGGEGSRQPQHF. In DNA, the CDR3 is TGCGCCAGCAGCTTGGATGGGAGAGGGGGCGAGGGGAGTCGTCAGCCCCAGCATTTT. The variable domain in full, completed from reference TRBV5-1 and TRBJ1-5, reads KAGVTQTPRYLIKTRGQQVTLSCSPISGHRSVSWYQQTPGQGLQFLFEYFSETQRNKGNFPGRFSGRQFSNSRSEMNVSTLELGDSALYLCASSLDGRGGEGSRQPQHFGDGTRLSIL.

The chain combines TRBV3-1 (or the pseudogene TRBV3-2) with TRBJ1-2; D is unresolved. CDR3 length equals 15 residues. Trimming took 1 base from V and 5 from J, leaving 14 bases between them. Germline assignment: CDR1 LGHDT and CDR2 YNNKEL (reference sequence). The CDR3, as DNA: TGTGCCAGCAGCCAAGTTAGCGGGAGAGGGTATGGCTACACCTTC. The encoded protein is CASSQVSGRGYGYTF.

The chain employs TRBV11-3 and TRBJ2-3; D may be TRBD1 (6 bases). Looked up from germline, CDR1 is SGHNT and CDR2 is YENEEA. The CDR3 is 15 residues long. V shed 4 bases and J shed 3 bases, with 14 bases lying between them. DNA of the CDR3: TGTGCCAGCAGCTCCCGGACAGAAACTACAGATACGCAGTATTTT. Translated: CASSSRTETTDTQYF.

This sequence joins TRBV5-6 and TRBJ2-5; no clear D. This CDR3 region has 14 residues. Germline CDR1 is SGHDT and CDR2 is YYEEEE. V was shortened by 2 bases and J by 1 base, with 9 bases between the two germline ends. Written as DNA, the CDR3 is TGTGCCAGCAGCTTACGAGACACCCAAGAGACCCAGTACTTC. This codes for CASSLRDTQETQYF. Complete variable domain (other parts from reference TRBV5-6 and TRBJ2-5): DAGVTQSPTHLIKTRGQQVTLRCSPKSGHDTVSWYQQALGQGPQFIFQYYEEEERQRGNFPDRFSGHQFPNYSSELNVNALLLGDSALYLCASSLRDTQETQYFGPGTRLLVL.

The chain links TRBV2 to TRBJ2-7; 9 bases match TRBD2. Germline CDR1 reads SNHLY; CDR2 reads FYNNEI. The CDR3 totals 17 residues. V lost 5 bases, J lost 2 bases, and 13 bases stayed unmatched. CDR3 in amino acids: CASSKRSLGGGAYEQYF. CDR3 DNA sequence: TGTGCCAGCAGTAAACGTAGCTTGGGCGGGGGGGCCTACGAGCAGTACTTC.

This chain uses TRBV28 with TRBJ1-1; D unclear. The germline V gene has CDR1 MDHEN and CDR2 SYDVKM. CDR3 length: 14 amino acids. V lost 3 bases to trimming and J lost 0 bases, with 8 bases between them. CDR3 in DNA: TGTGCCAGCAGTTTTGACAACCTGAACACTGAAGCTTTCTTT. It codes for CASSFDNLNTEAFF.

The chain uses TRBV6-6 and TRBJ2-2; 8 bases align to TRBD1. Germline-derived CDR1 and CDR2 are MNHNY and SVGAGI (reference sequence). The CDR3 contains 16 residues. Unmatched junction bases numbered 10, after V lost 10 bases and J lost 0 bases. This CDR3 is CATRGPTIANTGELFF. CDR3 in DNA: TGTGCCACCAGGGGGCCCACTATCGCGAACACCGGGGAGCTGTTTTTT.

The J gene is TRBJ1-2, the V gene TRBV14, with a possible D match to TRBD1 (6 bases). The germline gives CDR1 SGHDN, CDR2 FVKESK. V shed 4 bases and J shed 6 bases, with 15 bases lying between them. This CDR3 spans 14 amino acids. The CDR3: CASSRSRAGDGYTF. The CDR3 DNA reads TGTGCCAGCAGCCGCTCCAGGGCAGGGGATGGCTACACCTTC.

The table lists this clone with a count of one. The gene calls are TRBV29-1 and TRBJ1-1; 11 bases map to TRBD1. V was clipped by 6 bases and J by 6 bases; unmatched bases: 9. Germline V lookup: CDR1 SQVTM, CDR2 ANQGSEA. The CDR3 loop spans 14 amino acids. CDR3: CSVPGQGAIAEAFF. CDR3 nucleotide sequence: TGCAGCGTCCCCGGACAGGGGGCGATCGCTGAAGCTTTCTTT.

This clone was seen just once. V and J are TRBV7-9 and TRBJ2-6, with D possibly TRBD2 on 6 matching bases. Germline assignment: CDR1 SEHNR and CDR2 FQNEAQ (reference sequence). V was shortened by 3 bases and J by 0 bases, with 12 bases between the two germline ends. This CDR3 spans 17 amino acids. The CDR3 spells CASSFAGRISGANVLTF. CDR3 sequence (DNA): TGTGCCAGCAGCTTTGCGGGACGGATCTCTGGGGCCAACGTCCTGACTTTC.

This clone was recorded a few times. The V and J genes are TRBV18 and TRBJ2-7; D not resolved. Germline CDR1 KGHSH, CDR2 LQKENI. This CDR3 spans 15 amino acids. V lost 3 bases and J lost 3, with 15 bases in between. The CDR3 DNA reads as TGTGCCAGCTCACCGTCGAGCACCGTTAACTACGAGCAGTACTTC. Its protein product is CASSPSSTVNYEQYF.

The chain joins TRBV6-5 to TRBJ1-6, with unresolved D. CDR3 length: 14 residues. Trimming stripped 7 bases from V and 7 bases from J, with 14 bases between. CDR1 and CDR2 (germline): MNHEY, SVGAGI. The CDR3 nucleotides read TGTGCCAGCAATCGGGAAGTACAGAATTCACCCCTCCACTTT. It yields the protein CASNREVQNSPLHF.

The chain links TRBV14 to TRBJ1-2; 8 bases are shared with TRBD1. CDR3 size: 13 residues. The ends lost 1 base at V and 8 bases at J; junction bases unmatched: 3. CDR1 and CDR2 (germline): SGHDN, FVKESK. CDR3 region: CASSQAQGGGYTF. The CDR3 DNA reads TGTGCCAGCAGCCAAGCACAGGGGGGAGGCTACACCTTC.

The J gene is TRBJ2-7, the V gene TRBV25-1, with 7 bases identical to TRBD1. The length of the CDR3 is 16 residues. V shed 3 bases and J 3 bases; nucleotides not matched to a gene: 11. The germline V gene encodes CDR1 MGHDK and CDR2 SYGVNS. The CDR3, as DNA: TGTGCCAGCAGTGACCAAAGACAGGGTACTGGCTACGAGCAGTACTTC. Translating gives CASSDQRQGTGYEQYF.

This chain connects TRBV6-5 to TRBJ2-7; D gene ambiguous. From germline, CDR1 is MNHEY and CDR2 SVGAGI. With 6 bases removed from V and 2 bases from J, the gap between germline ends came to 14 bases. The CDR3 covers 14 residues. This CDR3 reads CASRAENYPYEQYF. In nucleotides, the CDR3 is TGTGCCAGCAGGGCGGAAAATTACCCCTACGAGCAGTACTTC.

This clone appeared a few times. The CDR3 sequence is CASSLGQGAEGYTF. DNA for the CDR3: TGTGCCAGCAGCCTGGGACAGGGGGCAGAAGGCTACACCTTC. The J gene is TRBJ1-2, the V gene TRBV14, with 12 bases aligning to TRBD1. Germline V lookup: CDR1 SGHDN, CDR2 FVKESK. The V gene end was trimmed by 4 bases and the J gene end by 8 bases; junction bases not matched to a gene: 5. This CDR3 is built from 14 residues.

The chain recombines TRBV19 with TRBJ2-7, with 8 bases matching TRBD1. The V segment lost 2 bases and the J segment 3 bases; nucleotides outside the gene matches: 6. Germline assignment: CDR1 LNHDA and CDR2 SQIVND (reference sequence). The length of the CDR3 is 15 residues. Written as DNA, the CDR3 is TGTGCCAGTAGTATAAGACAAGACAGGGGCTACGAGCAGTACTTC. Translation: CASSIRQDRGYEQYF.

The table lists this clone with a count of one. This chain links TRBV4-1 with TRBJ2-3, with 12 bases lining up with TRBD2. Germline V CDR1 and CDR2: MGHRA, YSYEKL. J gave up 6 bases and V 1 base, and 5 bases lay outside the gene matches. The CDR3 covers 16 residues. This CDR3 is CASSQGLAGARDTQYF. DNA for the CDR3: TGCGCCAGCAGCCAAGGACTAGCGGGGGCCAGGGATACGCAGTATTTT.

The chain recombines TRBV9 with TRBJ1-2; D is uncertain. V shed 0 bases and J shed 4 bases, with 7 bases lying between them. The CDR3 has 13 residues. Germline values: CDR1 SGDLS, CDR2 YYNGEE. The CDR3 DNA reads TGTGCCAGCAGCGTAGACGGGTCCTATGGCTACACCTTC. Translation: CASSVDGSYGYTF.

This clone was found a few times. The chain is built from TRBV27 and TRBJ2-2; no firm D call. CDR1 is MNHEY and CDR2 is SMNVEV in the germline V gene (reference sequence). Trimming shortened V by 3 bases and J by 2 bases, and 13 bases separated the two germline ends. This CDR3 has 16 amino acids. CDR3 in DNA: TGTGCCAGCAGTTTTGACATTACCACTAACACCGGGGAGCTGTTTTTT. Protein product: CASSFDITTNTGELFF.

The chain joins TRBV29-1 to TRBJ1-5; D might be TRBD1 (5 bases). The CDR3 is 14 residues long. CDR1 and CDR2 (germline): SQVTM, ANQGSEA. V gave up 4 bases and J gave up 2 bases, with 12 bases separating them. The CDR3 reads CSVGGGYGNQPQHF. The CDR3 nucleotides read TGCAGCGTTGGGGGCGGATATGGCAATCAGCCCCAGCATTTT.

This clone was seen more than once but under ten times. The gene calls are TRBV7-2 and TRBJ1-6; D ambiguous. The V end lost 2 bases, the J end lost 4 bases, and 9 bases lay between the germline ends. CDR3 size: 15 residues. CDR1 and CDR2 from the germline V gene are SGHTA and FQGNSA. CDR3 bases: TGTGCCAGCAGCTTACACGGGTCTTATAATTCACCCCTCCACTTT. It specifies CASSLHGSYNSPLHF.

This rearrangement joins TRBV7-9 to TRBJ1-2; tentative D call: TRBD1 (6 bases). Germline V gene data show CDR1 as SEHNR and CDR2 as FQNEAQ (reference sequence). The CDR3 loop spans 13 amino acids. The V and J ends lost 3 bases and 7 bases respectively, with 12 bases between them. The CDR3 region has the DNA TGTGCCAGCAGCTTCATACAGGGTACTGGCTACACCTTC. This codes for CASSFIQGTGYTF.

V and J are TRBV5-1 and TRBJ1-5; D is unresolved. Germline lookup yields CDR1 SGHRS and CDR2 YFSETQ. The CDR3 contains 14 residues. The V gene lost 0 bases and the J gene lost 6 bases, with 10 bases spanning the gap. CDR3 sequence (DNA): TGCGCCAGCAGCTTGGCTGGTATCGGTCAGCCCCAGCATTTT. This translates into CASSLAGIGQPQHF.

The sample holds a few counts of this clone. The V call is TRBV7-3, the J call TRBJ2-2; 14 bases fit TRBD2. The CDR3 runs 16 residues. The V gene's germline CDR1 is SGHTA and CDR2 FQGTGA. The V and J ends lost 2 bases and 7 bases, in that order; junction bases with no gene match: 3. The DNA of the CDR3 is TGTGCCAGCAGCTTATTGGGACTAGCGGGAGTCGGGGAGCTGTTTTTT. Amino acid sequence: CASSLLGLAGVGELFF.